This TCR beta chain was identified in a study of PD-L1 blockade in urothelial cancer. Study-level information: Males with bladder-origin urothelial cancer constituted most of the 29 patients. Timepoints chosen for blood analysis were 3 weeks (second dose) and 6 weeks after treatment start.

Deletions cut 7 bases from V and 8 bases from J, with 17 bases between. CDR3 length: 13 amino acids. From germline, CDR1 is LNHDA and CDR2 SQIVND (reference sequence). Here immunoSEQ multiplex PCR was the method, and the copy in TCRdb shows in-frame clones only, minus some. Found here are 85,000 to 100,000 clones, around nine tenths of them singletons; the top ten hold over 9%. The receptor's source is a man aged 55 to 69 with urothelial cancer. The sequencing here drew on PBMCs, taken around atezolizumab (anti-PD-L1) treatment. This rearrangement joins TRBV19 to TRBJ1-2; D is ambiguous. CDR3 region: CASTARGAGGYTF. CDR3 nucleotides: TGTGCCAGTACCGCACGAGGAGCGGGCGGCTACACCTTC.